This entry describes one T cell receptor beta chain. Primers for the PCR totalled 60 Vbeta and 13 Jbeta. The method was immunoSEQ multiplex PCR; TCRdb's version includes in-frame clones alone and lacks a portion of them. The repertoire includes about 110,000 clones, 81% of them detected once, and 2.2% sits in the top ten. The data derive from a study of cytomegalovirus exposure and HLA in healthy donors. The CDR3 contains 16 residues. After removal of 4 bases from V and 4 bases from J, the junction contained 9 bases not matched to a gene. The germline CDR1 and CDR2 sequences are LNHDA and SQIVND (reference sequence).

The sequencing input was PBMCs. The clonotype comes from a woman in her twenties or thirties in good health and CMV-seronegative. This chain links TRBV19 with TRBJ2-5; 10 bases map to TRBD2. As DNA, the CDR3 is TGTGCCAGTAGTACCCGGCTAGCGGGAGCAGGAGAGACCCAGTACTTC. Amino acids: CASSTRLAGAGETQYF.